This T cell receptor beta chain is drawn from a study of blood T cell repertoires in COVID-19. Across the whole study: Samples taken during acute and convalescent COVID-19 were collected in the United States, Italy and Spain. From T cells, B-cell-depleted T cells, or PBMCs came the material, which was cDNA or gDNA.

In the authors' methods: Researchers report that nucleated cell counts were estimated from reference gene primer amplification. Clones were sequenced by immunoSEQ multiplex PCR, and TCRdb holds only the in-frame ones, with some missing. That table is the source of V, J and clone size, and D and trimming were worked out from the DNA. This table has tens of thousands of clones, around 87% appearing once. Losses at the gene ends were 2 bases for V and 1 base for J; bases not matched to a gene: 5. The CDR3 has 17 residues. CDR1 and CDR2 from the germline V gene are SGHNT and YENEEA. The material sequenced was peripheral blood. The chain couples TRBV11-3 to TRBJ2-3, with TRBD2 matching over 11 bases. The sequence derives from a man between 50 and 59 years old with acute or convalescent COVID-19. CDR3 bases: TGTGCCAGCAGCTTACGGACTAGCGGGTTCGGCACAGATACGCAGTATTTT. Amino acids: CASSLRTSGFGTDTQYF.